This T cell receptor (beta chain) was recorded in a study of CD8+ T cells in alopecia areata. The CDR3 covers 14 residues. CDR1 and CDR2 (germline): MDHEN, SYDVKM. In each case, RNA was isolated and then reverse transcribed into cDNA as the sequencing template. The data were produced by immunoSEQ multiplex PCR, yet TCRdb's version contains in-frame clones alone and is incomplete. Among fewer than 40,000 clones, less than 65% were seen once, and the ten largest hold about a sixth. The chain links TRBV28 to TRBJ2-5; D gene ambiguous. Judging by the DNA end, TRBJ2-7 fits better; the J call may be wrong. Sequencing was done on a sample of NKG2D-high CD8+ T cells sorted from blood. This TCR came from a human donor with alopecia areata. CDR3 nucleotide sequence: TGTGCCAGCAGTAATGGGCTAGACGCCGACGAGCAGTACTTC. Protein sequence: CASSNGLDADEQYF.